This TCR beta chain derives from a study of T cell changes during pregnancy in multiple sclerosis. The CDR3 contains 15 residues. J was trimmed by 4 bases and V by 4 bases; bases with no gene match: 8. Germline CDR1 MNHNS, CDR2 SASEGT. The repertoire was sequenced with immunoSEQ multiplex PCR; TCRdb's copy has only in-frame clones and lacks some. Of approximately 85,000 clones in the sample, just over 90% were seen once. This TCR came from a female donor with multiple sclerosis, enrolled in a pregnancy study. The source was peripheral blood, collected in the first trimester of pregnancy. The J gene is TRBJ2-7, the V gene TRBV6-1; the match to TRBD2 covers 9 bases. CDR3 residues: CASSAVVAGVYEQYF. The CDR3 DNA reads TGTGCCAGCAGTGCCGTCGTAGCGGGAGTATACGAGCAGTACTTC.